Here is one TCR beta chain with its context. Since the CDR3 does not end with the conserved phenylalanine or tryptophan, this likely comes from a read error. They isolated at least 6 million PBMCs from each sample. The entry originates in a study of blood T cells in healthy people across ages. J gave up 4 bases and V 6 bases, and 8 bases lay outside the gene matches. The germline gives CDR1 DFQATT, CDR2 SNEGSKA (reference sequence). The CDR3 has 14 residues. For the second PCR, which ran for about 7 to 11 cycles, a sample-barcoded 5' primer and a J-beta primer mix were used. TCRdb fed the 5' RACE reads into MiXCR, producing one record per CDR3 protein. Of over 1,500,000 distinct CDR3 sequences listed, 49% were seen once; the top ten hold approximately 2.1%.

V gene TRBV20-1 combines with J gene TRBJ1-5, with TRBD1 identical over 8 bases. The receptor was derived from a woman aged 40 to 55 in good health. Sequenced: blood. CDR3 loop: CSAPDREGNQPQHS. CDR3 nucleotide sequence: TGCAGTGCCCCGGACAGGGAGGGTAATCAGCCCCAGCATTCT.